The clone carrying this T cell receptor (beta chain) was picked up many times. Original processing notes: Counts of nucleated cells, estimated from reference gene primer amplification, were obtained. The method was immunoSEQ multiplex PCR; TCRdb's version includes in-frame clones alone and lacks a portion of them. V, J and clone size reflect that table, while D and trimming were determined from the DNA. This table holds 200,000 to 250,000 clones, 70% to 90% found once. The data are from a study of blood T cell repertoires in COVID-19. About the research overall: Whether acute or convalescent, the COVID-19 samples came from the United States, Italy and Spain. Sample material is recorded as cDNA or gDNA derived from T cells, B-cell-depleted T cells, or PBMCs.

The CDR3 loop spans 14 amino acids. The V and J ends lost 0 bases and 11 bases respectively, with 15 bases between them. Germline V gene data show CDR1 as LNHDA and CDR2 as SQIVND (reference sequence). This rearrangement joins TRBV19 to TRBJ2-3; D remains ambiguous. Source material: peripheral blood. The TCR was taken from a woman aged 70 to 79 with active or convalescent COVID-19. The CDR3 bases are TGTGCCAGTAGTATAGATCCCTCGGTAAGAGAGCAGTATTTT. It translates to CASSIDPSVREQYF.